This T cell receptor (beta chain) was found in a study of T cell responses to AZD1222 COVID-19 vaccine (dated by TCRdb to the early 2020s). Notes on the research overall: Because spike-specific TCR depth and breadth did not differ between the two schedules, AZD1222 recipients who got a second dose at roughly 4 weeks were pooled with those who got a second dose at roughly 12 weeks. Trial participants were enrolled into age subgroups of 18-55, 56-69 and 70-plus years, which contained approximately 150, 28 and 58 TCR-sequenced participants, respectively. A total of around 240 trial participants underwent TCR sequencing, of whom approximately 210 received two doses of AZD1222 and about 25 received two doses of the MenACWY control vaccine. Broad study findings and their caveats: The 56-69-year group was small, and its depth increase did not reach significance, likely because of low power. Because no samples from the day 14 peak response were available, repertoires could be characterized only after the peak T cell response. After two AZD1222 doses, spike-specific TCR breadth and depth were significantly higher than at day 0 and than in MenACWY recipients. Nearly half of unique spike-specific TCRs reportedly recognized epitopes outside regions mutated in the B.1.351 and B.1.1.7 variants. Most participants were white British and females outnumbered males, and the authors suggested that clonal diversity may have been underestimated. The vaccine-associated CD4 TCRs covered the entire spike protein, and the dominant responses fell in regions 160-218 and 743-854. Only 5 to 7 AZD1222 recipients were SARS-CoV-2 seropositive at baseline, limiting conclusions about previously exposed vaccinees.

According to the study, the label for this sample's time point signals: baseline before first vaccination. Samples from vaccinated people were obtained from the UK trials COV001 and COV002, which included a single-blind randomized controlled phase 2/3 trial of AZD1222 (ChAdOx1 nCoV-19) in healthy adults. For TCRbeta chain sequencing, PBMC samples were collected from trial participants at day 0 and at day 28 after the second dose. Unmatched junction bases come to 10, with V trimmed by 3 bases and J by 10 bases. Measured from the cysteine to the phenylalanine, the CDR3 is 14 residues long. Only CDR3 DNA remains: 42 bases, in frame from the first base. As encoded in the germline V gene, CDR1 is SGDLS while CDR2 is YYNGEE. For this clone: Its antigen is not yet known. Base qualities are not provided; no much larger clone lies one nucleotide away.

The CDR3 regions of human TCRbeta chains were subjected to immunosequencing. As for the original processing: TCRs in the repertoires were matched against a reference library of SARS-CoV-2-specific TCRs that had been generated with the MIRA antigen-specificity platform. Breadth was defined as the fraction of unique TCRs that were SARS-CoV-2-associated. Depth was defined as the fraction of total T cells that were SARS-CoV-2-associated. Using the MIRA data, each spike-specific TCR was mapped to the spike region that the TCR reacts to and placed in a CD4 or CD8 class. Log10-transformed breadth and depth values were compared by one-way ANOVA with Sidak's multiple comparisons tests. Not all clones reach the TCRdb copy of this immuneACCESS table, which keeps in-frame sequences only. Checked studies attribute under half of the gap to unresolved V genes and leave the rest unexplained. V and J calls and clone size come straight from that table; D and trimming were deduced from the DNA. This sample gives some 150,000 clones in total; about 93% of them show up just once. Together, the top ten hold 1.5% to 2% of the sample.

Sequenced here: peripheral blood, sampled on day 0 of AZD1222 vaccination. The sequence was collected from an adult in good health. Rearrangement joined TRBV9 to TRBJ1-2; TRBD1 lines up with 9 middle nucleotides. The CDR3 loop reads CASSDRDREVVYTF. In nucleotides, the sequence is TGTGCCAGCAGCGACCGGGACAGGGAAGTTGTCTACACCTTC.